The clone carrying this TCR beta chain showed up just a few times. Other DNA sequences in the sample encode the same CDR3. This record belongs to a study of blood T cell repertoires in COVID-19. Study context: Acute-phase and convalescent COVID-19 samples originated in the United States, Italy and Spain. T cells, B-cell-depleted T cells, or PBMCs supplied cDNA or gDNA.

The length of the CDR3 is 12 residues. V shed 3 bases and J shed 4 bases, with 7 bases lying between them. Germline CDR1 MDHEN, CDR2 SYDVKM. As originally analysed: Nucleated cell number was recorded as an estimate derived from reference gene primer amplification. The data were produced by immunoSEQ multiplex PCR, yet TCRdb's version contains in-frame clones alone and is incomplete. V, J and clone size were drawn from that table, and D and trimming were deduced from the DNA. The repertoire includes a few hundred thousand clones, 85% of them detected once, and 3% to 4.5% sits in the top ten. V is TRBV28 and J is TRBJ2-7; no reliable D call. Sequencing was performed on peripheral blood. This receptor was identified in a woman aged 18-35 years with acute or convalescent COVID-19. The CDR3 is CASSFQNYEQYF. CDR3 in DNA: TGTGCCAGCAGTTTTCAGAATTACGAGCAGTACTTC.